Listed below are T cell receptor beta chains from one sample, sequenced in a study of blood T cell repertoires in COVID-19. Some clones are missing from TCRdb's copy, which holds only in-frame ones; the method was immunoSEQ multiplex PCR. This sample has about 180,000 clones; 85% occur once, and the top ten carry 6% to 6.5%. The source material was PBMCs or T cells enriched from blood (not recorded which). These receptors all stem from a man between 35 and 55 years old who had recovered from COVID-19. The CDR3 runs from the conserved cysteine through the conserved F or W. Each record gives: D gene, J gene, V gene, clone size, CDR3 DNA, CDR3 protein. A D gene is named only where the DNA matches it firmly. Clone size is not always given. Where it is, it says once, few, many or a class for expanded clones.

d_gene: -; j_gene: TRBJ1-1; v_gene: TRBV7-9; abundance: -; CDR3nt: TGTGCCAGCAGCCGAGGCGGGGGCACTGAAGCTTTCTTT; CDR3aa: CASSRGGGTEAFF
d_gene: TRBD1; j_gene: TRBJ1-1; v_gene: TRBV28; abundance: -; CDR3nt: TGTGCCAGCAGTTTCCGGAGACAGGGAGCTTTCTTT; CDR3aa: CASSFRRQGAFF
d_gene: -; j_gene: TRBJ1-3; v_gene: TRBV5-1; abundance: -; CDR3nt: TGCGCCAGCAGCTCGGACGGACACCTCTCTGGAAACACCATATATTTT; CDR3aa: CASSSDGHLSGNTIYF
d_gene: -; j_gene: TRBJ1-1; v_gene: TRBV5-4; abundance: -; CDR3nt: TGTGCCAGCACCATCATAGACAGCCCAGAAGCTTTCTTT; CDR3aa: CASTIIDSPEAFF
d_gene: -; j_gene: TRBJ1-2; v_gene: TRBV6-5; abundance: -; CDR3nt: TGTGCCAGCAGTACTGGGGGGGCCCCTGGCTACACCTTC; CDR3aa: CASSTGGAPGYTF
d_gene: -; j_gene: TRBJ2-2; v_gene: TRBV29-1; abundance: -; CDR3nt: TGCAGCGTTGGGGGACTTGTTTCCACCGGGGAGCTGTTTTTT; CDR3aa: CSVGGLVSTGELFF
d_gene: -; j_gene: TRBJ1-3; v_gene: TRBV29-1; abundance: -; CDR3nt: TGCAGCGTTGAAGTTGGGGGGACTGGAAACACCATATATTTT; CDR3aa: CSVEVGGTGNTIYF
d_gene: -; j_gene: TRBJ1-5; v_gene: TRBV27; abundance: -; CDR3nt: TGTGCCAGCAGAACGGGGAGGAATAGCAATCAGCCCCAGCATTTT; CDR3aa: CASRTGRNSNQPQHF
d_gene: -; j_gene: TRBJ1-4; v_gene: TRBV18; abundance: -; CDR3nt: TGTGCCAGCTCACTAAATTACAGAACAACTAATGAAAAACTGTTTTTT; CDR3aa: CASSLNYRTTNEKLFF
d_gene: -; j_gene: TRBJ1-5; v_gene: TRBV6-5; abundance: -; CDR3nt: TGTGCCAGCAGTTATACCAGGGCACAGCCCCAGCATTTT; CDR3aa: CASSYTRAQPQHF
d_gene: TRBD1; j_gene: TRBJ1-4; v_gene: TRBV18; abundance: few; CDR3nt: TGTGCCAGCTCACCACCGACAGGGAGGGAAAAACTGTTTTTT; CDR3aa: CASSPPTGREKLFF
d_gene: -; j_gene: TRBJ2-6; v_gene: TRBV28; abundance: -; CDR3nt: TGTGCCAGCAGTTATCAGGGTCCCTACTCTGGGGCCAACGTCCTGACTTTC; CDR3aa: CASSYQGPYSGANVLTF
d_gene: TRBD1; j_gene: TRBJ1-4; v_gene: TRBV5-1; abundance: once; CDR3nt: TGCGCCAGCAGCTCGAGCGGGACAGGGATTGAAAAACTGTTTTTT; CDR3aa: CASSSSGTGIEKLFF
d_gene: -; j_gene: TRBJ1-1; v_gene: TRBV7-2; abundance: once; CDR3nt: TGTGCCAGCAGCTTACCGGGACAGAACACTGAAGCTTTCTTT; CDR3aa: CASSLPGQNTEAFF
d_gene: -; j_gene: TRBJ2-1; v_gene: TRBV7-3; abundance: once; CDR3nt: TGTGCCAGCAGCTTAACTGATAGTCGGGGCAATGAGCAGTTCTTC; CDR3aa: CASSLTDSRGNEQFF
d_gene: -; j_gene: TRBJ1-6; v_gene: TRBV28; abundance: -; CDR3nt: TGTGCCAGTGTAACAGGGCCTGAGAATTCACCCCTCCACTTT; CDR3aa: CASVTGPENSPLHF
d_gene: TRBD2; j_gene: TRBJ2-1; v_gene: TRBV6-6; abundance: -; CDR3nt: TGTGCCAGCAGCTCTAGTTTGGGACTAGCGGGAGGAAGCTCCTACAATGAGCAGTTCTTC; CDR3aa: CASSSSLGLAGGSSYNEQFF
d_gene: TRBD1; j_gene: TRBJ1-6; v_gene: TRBV6-5; abundance: -; CDR3nt: TGTGCCAGCGGGAGGGACAGGGGTTCACCCCTCCACTTT; CDR3aa: CASGRDRGSPLHF
d_gene: TRBD1; j_gene: TRBJ1-5; v_gene: TRBV5-8; abundance: -; CDR3nt: TGTGCCAGCAGCGGACAGGGGGCGCGGGTAGGGCAGCCCCAGCATTTT; CDR3aa: CASSGQGARVGQPQHF
d_gene: -; j_gene: TRBJ2-7; v_gene: TRBV19; abundance: -; CDR3nt: TGTGCCAGTAGTATAGGGGGACCAGGGACAGCGGAGGGGTACGAGCAGTACTTC; CDR3aa: CASSIGGPGTAEGYEQYF
d_gene: -; j_gene: TRBJ1-2; v_gene: TRBV28; abundance: -; CDR3nt: TGTGCCAGCACCAGACCCGCGGGGACTCTTAACTTC; CDR3aa: CASTRPAGTLNF
d_gene: -; j_gene: TRBJ1-5; v_gene: TRBV6-5; abundance: -; CDR3nt: TGTGCCAGCAGTCCCCCGGGGGGTGGTCAGCCCCAGCATTTT; CDR3aa: CASSPPGGGQPQHF
d_gene: -; j_gene: TRBJ1-1; v_gene: TRBV19; abundance: -; CDR3nt: TGTGCCAGTAGTGGGGGGATCACGGGGAACACTGAAGCTTTCTTT; CDR3aa: CASSGGITGNTEAFF
d_gene: TRBD1; j_gene: TRBJ1-1; v_gene: TRBV2; abundance: -; CDR3nt: TGTGCCAGCAGTGGACAGGGGTGGTTTGGTGAAGCTTTCTTT; CDR3aa: CASSGQGWFGEAFF
d_gene: TRBD1; j_gene: TRBJ2-3; v_gene: TRBV30; abundance: -; CDR3nt: TGTGCCTGGAGTGCGGGACAGGGGGCAACAGATACGCAGTATTTT; CDR3aa: CAWSAGQGATDTQYF
d_gene: -; j_gene: TRBJ2-3; v_gene: TRBV3-1/TRBV3-2; abundance: few; CDR3nt: TGTGCCAGCAGCCTGCAGGGGTTAGGAGATACGCAGTATTTT; CDR3aa: CASSLQGLGDTQYF